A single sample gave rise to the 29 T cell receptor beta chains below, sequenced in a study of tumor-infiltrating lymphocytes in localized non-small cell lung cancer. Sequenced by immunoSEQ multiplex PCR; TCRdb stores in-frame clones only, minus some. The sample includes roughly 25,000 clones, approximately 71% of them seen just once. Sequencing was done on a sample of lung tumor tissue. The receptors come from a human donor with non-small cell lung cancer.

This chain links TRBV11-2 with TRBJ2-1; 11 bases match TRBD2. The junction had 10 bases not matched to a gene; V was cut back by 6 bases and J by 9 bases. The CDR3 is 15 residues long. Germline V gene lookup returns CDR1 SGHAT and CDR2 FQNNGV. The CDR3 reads CASSPSGGLTGEQFF. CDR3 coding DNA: TGTGCCAGCAGTCCTAGCGGGGGGCTGACGGGTGAGCAGTTCTTC.

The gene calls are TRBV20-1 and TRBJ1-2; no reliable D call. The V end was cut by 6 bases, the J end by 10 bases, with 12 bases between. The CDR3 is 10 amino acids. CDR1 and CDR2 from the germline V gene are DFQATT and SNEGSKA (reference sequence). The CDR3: CSAFDTYYTF. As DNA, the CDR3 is TGCAGTGCCTTTGACACTTACTACACCTTC.

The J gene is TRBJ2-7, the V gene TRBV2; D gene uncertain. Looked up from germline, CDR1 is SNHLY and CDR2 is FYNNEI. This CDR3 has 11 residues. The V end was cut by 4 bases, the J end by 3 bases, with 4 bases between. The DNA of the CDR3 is TGTGCCAGCAGTGGTTACTACGAGCAGTACTTC. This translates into CASSGYYEQYF.

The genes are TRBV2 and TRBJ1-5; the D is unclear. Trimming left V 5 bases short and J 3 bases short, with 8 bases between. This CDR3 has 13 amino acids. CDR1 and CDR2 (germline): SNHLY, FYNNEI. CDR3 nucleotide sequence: TGTGCCAGCAGTTGGCAGACCAATCAGCCCCAGCATTTT. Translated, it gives CASSWQTNQPQHF.

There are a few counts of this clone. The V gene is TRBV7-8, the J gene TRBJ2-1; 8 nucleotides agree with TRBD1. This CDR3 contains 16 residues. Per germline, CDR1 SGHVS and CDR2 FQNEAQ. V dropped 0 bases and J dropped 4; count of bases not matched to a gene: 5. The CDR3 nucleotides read TGTGCCAGCAGCTTAGCTACAGGGGGTTGGTACAATGAGCAGTTCTTC. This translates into CASSLATGGWYNEQFF.

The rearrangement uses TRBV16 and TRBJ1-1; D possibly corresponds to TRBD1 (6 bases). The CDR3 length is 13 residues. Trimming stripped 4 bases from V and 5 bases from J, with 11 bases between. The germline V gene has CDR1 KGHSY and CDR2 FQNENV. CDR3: CASSPPTGTEAFF. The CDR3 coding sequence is TGTGCCAGCAGCCCGCCTACAGGGACTGAAGCTTTCTTT.

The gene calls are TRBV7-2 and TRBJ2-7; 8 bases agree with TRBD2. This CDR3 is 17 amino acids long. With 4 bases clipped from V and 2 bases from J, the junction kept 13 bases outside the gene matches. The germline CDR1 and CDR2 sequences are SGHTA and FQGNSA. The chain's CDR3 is CASSSGVFGRGAYEQYF. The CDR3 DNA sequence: TGTGCCAGCAGCTCCGGGGTGTTCGGGAGGGGAGCCTACGAGCAGTACTTC.

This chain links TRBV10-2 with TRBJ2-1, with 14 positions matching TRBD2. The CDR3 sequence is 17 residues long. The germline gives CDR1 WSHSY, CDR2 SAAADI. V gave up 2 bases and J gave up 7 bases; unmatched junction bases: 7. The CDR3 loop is CASSEPGLAGAGNEQFF. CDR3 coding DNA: TGCGCCAGCAGTGAGCCGGGACTAGCGGGAGCAGGTAATGAGCAGTTCTTC.

The CDR3 loop is CASSQGGLADYEQYF. As DNA, the CDR3 is TGTGCCAGCAGCCAAGGAGGCCTAGCGGACTACGAGCAGTACTTC. The chain links TRBV14 to TRBJ2-7; 7 bases line up with TRBD2. The junction had 6 bases not matched to a gene; V was cut back by 1 base and J by 3 bases. The CDR3 spans 15 residues. Germline V gives CDR1 SGHDN, CDR2 FVKESK.

The CDR3 is CASSQGLHYGYTF. The CDR3 bases are TGCGCCAGCAGCCAAGGGTTACACTATGGCTACACCTTC. The chain employs TRBV4-3 and TRBJ1-2; D unresolved. The CDR3 runs 13 residues. V was trimmed by 1 base and J by 3 bases, leaving 6 bases between them. Germline CDR1 LGHNA, CDR2 YSLEER.

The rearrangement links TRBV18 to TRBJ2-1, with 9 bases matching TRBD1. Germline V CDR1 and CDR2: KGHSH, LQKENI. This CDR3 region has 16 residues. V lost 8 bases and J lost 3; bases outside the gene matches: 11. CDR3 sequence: CASQTTGGSGYNEQFF. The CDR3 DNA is TGTGCCAGCCAAACTACAGGGGGCTCAGGCTACAATGAGCAGTTCTTC.

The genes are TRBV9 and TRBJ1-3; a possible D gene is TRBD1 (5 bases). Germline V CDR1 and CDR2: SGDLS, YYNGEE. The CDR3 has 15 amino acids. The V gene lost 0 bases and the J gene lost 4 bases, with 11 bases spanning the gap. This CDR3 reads CASSVDTGTGNTIYF. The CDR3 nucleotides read TGTGCCAGCAGCGTAGACACGGGGACCGGAAACACCATATATTTT.

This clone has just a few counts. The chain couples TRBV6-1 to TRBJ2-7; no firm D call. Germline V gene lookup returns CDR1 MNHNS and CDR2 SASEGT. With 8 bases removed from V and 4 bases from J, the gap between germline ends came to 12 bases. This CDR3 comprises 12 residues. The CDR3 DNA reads TGTGCCAGCGGAGATGGCCCTTACGAGCAGTACTTC. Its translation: CASGDGPYEQYF.

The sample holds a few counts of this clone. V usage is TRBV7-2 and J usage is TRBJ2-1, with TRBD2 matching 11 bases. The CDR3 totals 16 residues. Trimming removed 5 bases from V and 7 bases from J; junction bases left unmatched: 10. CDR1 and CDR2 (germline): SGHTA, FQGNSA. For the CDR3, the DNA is TGTGCCAGCAGCCCGGAAAGGCTAGCGGGAGGAAATGAGCAGTTCTTC. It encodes CASSPERLAGGNEQFF.

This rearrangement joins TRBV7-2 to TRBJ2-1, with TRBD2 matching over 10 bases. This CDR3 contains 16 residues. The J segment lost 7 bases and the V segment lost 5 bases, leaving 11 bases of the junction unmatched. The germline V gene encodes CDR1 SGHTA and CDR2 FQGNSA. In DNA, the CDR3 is TGTGCCAGCAGCCGGAGGGCTAGCGGGAGCTTGAATGAGCAGTTCTTC. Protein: CASSRRASGSLNEQFF. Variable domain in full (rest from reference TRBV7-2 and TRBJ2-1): GAGVSQSPSNKVTEKGKDVELRCDPISGHTALYWYRQSLGQGLEFLIYFQGNSAPDKSGLPSDRFSAERTGGSVSTLTIQRTQQEDSAVYLCASSRRASGSLNEQFFGPGTRLTVL.

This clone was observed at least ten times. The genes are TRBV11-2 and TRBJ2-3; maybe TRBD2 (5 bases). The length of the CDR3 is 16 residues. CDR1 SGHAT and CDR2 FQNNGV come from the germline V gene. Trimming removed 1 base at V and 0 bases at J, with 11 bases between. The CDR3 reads CASSLGTGSSTDTQYF. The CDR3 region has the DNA TGTGCCAGCAGCTTAGGTACGGGATCCAGCACAGATACGCAGTATTTT.

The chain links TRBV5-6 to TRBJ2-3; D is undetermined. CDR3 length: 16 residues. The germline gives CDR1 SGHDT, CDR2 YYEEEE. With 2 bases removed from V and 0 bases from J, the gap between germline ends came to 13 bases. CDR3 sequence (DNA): TGTGCCAGCAGCTTCCTTGTGGAGTATAGCACAGATACGCAGTATTTT. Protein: CASSFLVEYSTDTQYF.

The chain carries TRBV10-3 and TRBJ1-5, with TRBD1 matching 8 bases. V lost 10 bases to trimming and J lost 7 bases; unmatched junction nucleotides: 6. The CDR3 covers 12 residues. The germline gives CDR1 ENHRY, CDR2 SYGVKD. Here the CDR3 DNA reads TGTGCCACCAGGGGGCTGGGGCAGCCCCAGCATTTT. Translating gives CATRGLGQPQHF.

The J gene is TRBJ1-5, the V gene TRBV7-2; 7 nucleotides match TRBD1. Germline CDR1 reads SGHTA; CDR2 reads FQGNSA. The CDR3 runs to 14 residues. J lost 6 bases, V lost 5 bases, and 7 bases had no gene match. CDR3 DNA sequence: TGTGCCAGCAGCCCGGGACAGTGGGCTCAGCCCCAGCATTTT. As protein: CASSPGQWAQPQHF.

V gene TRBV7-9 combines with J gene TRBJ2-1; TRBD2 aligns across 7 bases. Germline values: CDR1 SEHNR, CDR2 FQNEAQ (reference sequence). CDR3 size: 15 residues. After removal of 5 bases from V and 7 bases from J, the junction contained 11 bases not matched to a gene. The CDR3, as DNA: TGTGCCAGCAGCCCATCGGGCGGGAGAGCGAATGAGCAGTTCTTC. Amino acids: CASSPSGGRANEQFF.

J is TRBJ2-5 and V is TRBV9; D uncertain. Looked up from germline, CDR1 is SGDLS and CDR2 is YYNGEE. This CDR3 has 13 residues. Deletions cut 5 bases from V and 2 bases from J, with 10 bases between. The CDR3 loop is CASSKGLQETQYF. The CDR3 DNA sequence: TGTGCCAGCAGTAAAGGCCTTCAAGAGACCCAGTACTTC.

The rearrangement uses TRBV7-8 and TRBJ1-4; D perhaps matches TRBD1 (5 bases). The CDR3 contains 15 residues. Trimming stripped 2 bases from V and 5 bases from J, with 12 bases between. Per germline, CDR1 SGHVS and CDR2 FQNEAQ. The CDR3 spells CASSLNDRRNEKLFF. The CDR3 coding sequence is TGTGCCAGCAGCTTAAACGACAGAAGAAATGAAAAACTGTTTTTT.

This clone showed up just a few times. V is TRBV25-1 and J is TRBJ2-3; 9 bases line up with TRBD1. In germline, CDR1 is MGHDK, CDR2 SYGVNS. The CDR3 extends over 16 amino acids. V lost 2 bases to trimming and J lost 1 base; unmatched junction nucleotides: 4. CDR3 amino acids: CASSEAGTGRTDTQYF. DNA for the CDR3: TGTGCCAGCAGTGAAGCCGGGACAGGGCGCACAGATACGCAGTATTTT.

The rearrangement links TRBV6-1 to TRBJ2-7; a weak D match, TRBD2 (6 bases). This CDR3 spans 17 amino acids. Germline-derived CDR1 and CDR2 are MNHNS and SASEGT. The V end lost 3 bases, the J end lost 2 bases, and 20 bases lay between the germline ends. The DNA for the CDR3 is TGTGCCAGCAGTGACCGATCCGGACTAAATTCTGCCTACGAGCAGTACTTC. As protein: CASSDRSGLNSAYEQYF.

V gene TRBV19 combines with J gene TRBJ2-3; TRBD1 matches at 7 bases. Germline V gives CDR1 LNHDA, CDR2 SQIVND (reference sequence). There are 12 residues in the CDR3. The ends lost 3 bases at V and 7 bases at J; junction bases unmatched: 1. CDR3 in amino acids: CASSMGQHTQYF. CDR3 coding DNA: TGTGCCAGTAGTATGGGACAGCATACGCAGTATTTT.

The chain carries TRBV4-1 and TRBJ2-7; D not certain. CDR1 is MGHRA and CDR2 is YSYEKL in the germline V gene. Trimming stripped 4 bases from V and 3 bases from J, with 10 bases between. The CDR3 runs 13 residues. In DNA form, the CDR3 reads TGCGCCAGCAGCCCCCCCCGTGGCTACGAGCAGTACTTC. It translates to CASSPPRGYEQYF.

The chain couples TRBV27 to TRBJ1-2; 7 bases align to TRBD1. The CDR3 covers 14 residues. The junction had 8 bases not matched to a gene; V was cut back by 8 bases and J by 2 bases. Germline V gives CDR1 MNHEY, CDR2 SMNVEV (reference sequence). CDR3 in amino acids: CASRRGAVNYGYTF. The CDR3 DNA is TGTGCCAGCCGCAGGGGGGCGGTGAACTATGGCTACACCTTC.

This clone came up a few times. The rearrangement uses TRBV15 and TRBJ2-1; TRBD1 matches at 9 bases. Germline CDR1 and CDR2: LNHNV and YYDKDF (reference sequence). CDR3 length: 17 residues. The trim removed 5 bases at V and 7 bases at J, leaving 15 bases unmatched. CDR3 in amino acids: CATSPRGGTGLSNEQFF. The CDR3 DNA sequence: TGTGCCACCAGCCCGCGAGGGGGGACAGGGTTGTCGAATGAGCAGTTCTTC. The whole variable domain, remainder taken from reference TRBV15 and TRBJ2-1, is DAMVIQNPRYQVTQFGKPVTLSCSQTLNHNVMYWYQQKSSQAPKLLFHYYDKDFNNEADTPDNFQSRRPNTSFCFLDIRSPGLGDTAMYLCATSPRGGTGLSNEQFFGPGTRLTVL.

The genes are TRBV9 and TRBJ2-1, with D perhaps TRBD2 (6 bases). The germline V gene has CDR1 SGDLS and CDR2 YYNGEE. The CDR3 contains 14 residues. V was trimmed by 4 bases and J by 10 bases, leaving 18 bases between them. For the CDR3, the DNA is TGTGCCAGCAGCCCCGGGACGGCGGGGAGCGAGCAGTTCTTC. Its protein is CASSPGTAGSEQFF.